This passage covers 26 T cell receptor beta chains from one sample sequenced in a study of T cell responses to AZD1222 COVID-19 vaccine. Assay used: immunoSEQ multiplex PCR; TCRdb lists only in-frame clones, some missing. The table has 75,000 to 95,000 clones, 85% seen once; the top ten hold about 4.6%. The sample in question was peripheral blood, obtained 28 days after the second AZD1222 dose. The origin of the receptors is an adult who received the AZD1222 COVID-19 vaccine.

This clone came up once. The chain combines TRBV11-2 with TRBJ1-1; D is unclear. Germline V lookup: CDR1 SGHAT, CDR2 FQNNGV. Trimming stripped 0 bases from V and 2 bases from J, with 7 bases between. The length of the CDR3 is 14 residues. The CDR3 spells CASSLDISNTEAFF. The CDR3 nucleotides are TGTGCCAGCAGCTTAGATATTTCAAACACTGAAGCTTTCTTT.

The V and J genes are TRBV19 and TRBJ1-5; D is ambiguous. The CDR3 is made up of 14 amino acids. Per germline, CDR1 LNHDA and CDR2 SQIVND (reference sequence). Deletions cut 7 bases from V and 3 bases from J, with 13 bases between. The CDR3 sequence is CASTMDGPNQPQHF. CDR3 DNA sequence: TGTGCCAGTACCATGGACGGGCCCAATCAGCCCCAGCATTTT.

This clone was seen a few times. V gene TRBV7-9 combines with J gene TRBJ2-7; maybe TRBD1 (6 bases). The CDR3 totals 16 residues. The germline CDR1 and CDR2 sequences are SEHNR and FQNEAQ (reference sequence). V was cut by 1 base and J by 2 bases, with 15 bases left in between. CDR3 loop: CASSLESGTRPYEQYF. CDR3 coding DNA: TGTGCCAGCAGCTTAGAATCAGGGACAAGACCCTACGAGCAGTACTTC.

The rearrangement joins TRBV5-1 to TRBJ2-5; 13 positions match TRBD2. The CDR3 runs 16 residues. V was clipped by 4 bases and J by 5 bases; unmatched bases: 8. The germline gives CDR1 SGHRS, CDR2 YFSETQ. In DNA, the CDR3 is TGCGCCAGCAGCCCGGGGACTAGCGGGGCTTGGGAGACCCAGTACTTC. This translates into CASSPGTSGAWETQYF.

The rearrangement joins TRBV30 to TRBJ1-5; D unclear. The ends were cut back, 0 bases at V and 5 bases at J, with 11 bases in the middle. Germline assignment: CDR1 GTSNPN and CDR2 SVGIG (reference sequence). The CDR3 spans 14 residues. CDR3 protein: CAWSVWGYDQPQHF. CDR3 sequence (DNA): TGTGCCTGGAGTGTTTGGGGTTATGATCAGCCCCAGCATTTT.

This sequence joins TRBV5-1 and TRBJ2-1; unclear D gene. CDR1 is SGHRS and CDR2 is YFSETQ in the germline V gene. The CDR3 loop spans 14 amino acids. V was clipped by 5 bases and J by 12 bases, with 21 bases between them. In nucleotides, the CDR3 is TGCGCCAGCAGAAGATCAGTAGCTGGCGATGGGCAGTTCTTC. It specifies CASRRSVAGDGQFF.

The chain recombines TRBV18 with TRBJ1-5; the D gene is possibly TRBD1 (5 bases). Trimming shortened V by 0 bases and J by 3 bases, and 15 bases separated the two germline ends. The CDR3 consists of 17 residues. Germline V gives CDR1 KGHSH, CDR2 LQKENI. The CDR3 bases are TGTGCCAGCTCACCACCGTCAGGGAGCCTCTTCAATCAGCCCCAGCATTTT. Translation: CASSPPSGSLFNQPQHF.

The chain links TRBV4-1 to TRBJ1-2, with D possibly TRBD1 on 5 matching bases. CDR1 is MGHRA and CDR2 is YSYEKL in the germline V gene. V was pared by 0 bases and J by 7 bases, with 9 bases between. The CDR3 covers 13 residues. The DNA of the CDR3 is TGCGCCAGCAGCCAAGACAGGGTGGGTGGCTACACCTTC. This translates into CASSQDRVGGYTF.

The chain carries TRBV7-9 and TRBJ2-3; no firm D call. V was shortened by 2 bases and J by 4 bases, with 7 bases between the two germline ends. Germline CDR1 SEHNR, CDR2 FQNEAQ (reference sequence). The CDR3 is 13 residues long. For the CDR3, the DNA is TGTGCCAGCAGCTTAACGGCCGCAGATACGCAGTATTTT. It encodes CASSLTAADTQYF.

CDR3 protein: CATSRDRYNEQFF. In nucleotides, the CDR3 is TGTGCCACCAGCAGAGACCGCTACAATGAGCAGTTCTTC. This chain uses TRBV15 with TRBJ2-1; D gene unclear. Between the trimmed V and J ends, which lost 0 bases and 3 bases, there was a span of 3 bases. This CDR3 spans 13 amino acids. In germline, CDR1 is LNHNV, CDR2 YYDKDF (reference sequence).

The gene calls are TRBV3-1 (or the pseudogene TRBV3-2) and TRBJ1-1; TRBD1 matches at 7 bases. The CDR3 has 19 amino acids. Germline V gene data show CDR1 as LGHDT and CDR2 as YNNKEL (reference sequence). V lost 0 bases, J lost 1 base, and 14 bases stayed unmatched. The CDR3 loop reads CASSQDIGTVFYSNTEAFF. The CDR3, as DNA: TGTGCCAGCAGCCAAGATATAGGGACAGTATTTTATTCGAACACTGAAGCTTTCTTT.

The gene calls are TRBV5-1 and TRBJ2-3, with 7 bases lining up with TRBD1. Germline V gene sequence: CDR1 SGHRS, CDR2 YFSETQ. The V segment lost 5 bases and the J segment 1 base; nucleotides outside the gene matches: 4. This CDR3 contains 14 residues. Written as DNA, the CDR3 is TGCGCCAGCAGGACCGGACAGGGCACAGATACGCAGTATTTT. The encoded protein is CASRTGQGTDTQYF.

This chain joins TRBV10-1 and TRBJ1-1; no clear D gene. V was clipped by 2 bases and J by 3 bases, with 7 bases between them. CDR1 and CDR2 (germline): WNHNN, SYGVQD (reference sequence). The CDR3 has 13 residues. In nucleotides, the CDR3 is TGCGCCAGCAGTGAGAAGGTGGACACTGAAGCTTTCTTT. Translating it yields CASSEKVDTEAFF.

The rearrangement uses TRBV9 and TRBJ1-3, with D tentatively TRBD1 (5 bases). The CDR3 has 16 amino acids. CDR1 is SGDLS, CDR2 YYNGEE, per germline. V gave up 5 bases and J gave up 1 base, with 16 bases separating them. This chain's CDR3 is CASSPYTGDSGNTIYF. CDR3 DNA: TGTGCCAGCAGTCCGTATACAGGAGATTCTGGAAACACCATATATTTT.

The chain couples TRBV29-1 to TRBJ2-7, with D uncertain. The germline CDR1 and CDR2 sequences are SQVTM and ANQGSEA. Trimming took 4 bases from V and 3 from J, leaving 4 bases between them. The CDR3 is 10 residues long. CDR3 in DNA: TGCAGCGTTGTCTTCTACGAGCAGTACTTC. It yields the protein CSVVFYEQYF.

The gene calls are TRBV15 and TRBJ1-1, with D unclear. Germline CDR1 reads LNHNV; CDR2 reads YYDKDF (reference sequence). The CDR3 runs to 14 residues. The V end lost 0 bases, the J end lost 0 bases, and 5 bases lay between the germline ends. The CDR3 sequence is CATSRETLNTEAFF. As DNA, the CDR3 is TGTGCCACCAGCAGAGAAACACTGAACACTGAAGCTTTCTTT.

The V call is TRBV20-1, the J call TRBJ2-7; a possible D gene is TRBD2 (6 bases). The CDR3 has 11 residues. Germline V gives CDR1 DFQATT, CDR2 SNEGSKA (reference sequence). For the CDR3, the DNA is TGCAGCGGGGGTATCTCCTACGAGCAGTACTTC. The encoded protein is CSGGISYEQYF.

This rearrangement joins TRBV7-3 to TRBJ1-1, with D unclear. This CDR3 region has 13 residues. V lost 5 bases to trimming and J lost 5 bases, with 12 bases between them. Germline V gene sequence: CDR1 SGHTA, CDR2 FQGTGA. The CDR3: CASSPSHGTEAFF. The CDR3 region has the DNA TGTGCCAGCAGCCCCAGTCACGGGACTGAAGCTTTCTTT.

The J gene is TRBJ1-5, the V gene TRBV18, with 10 bases fitting TRBD1. Trimming took 6 bases from V and 6 from J; bases not matched to a gene: 5. CDR1 is KGHSH, CDR2 LQKENI, per germline. This CDR3 is 14 amino acids long. The chain's CDR3 is CASSGQGRSQPQHF. The DNA for the CDR3 is TGTGCCAGCTCGGGACAGGGGAGAAGTCAGCCCCAGCATTTT.

The chain uses TRBV7-2 and TRBJ1-1, with 10 bases aligning to TRBD1. The CDR3 has 14 residues. Germline V gene data show CDR1 as SGHTA and CDR2 as FQGNSA. V gave up 4 bases and J gave up 4 bases; unmatched junction bases: 3. The CDR3 DNA sequence: TGTGCCAGCAGCTCAAGGACAGGGGGCACTGAAGCTTTCTTT. This codes for CASSSRTGGTEAFF. Combining the CDR3 with reference TRBV7-2 and TRBJ1-1 gives the whole variable domain GAGVSQSPSNKVTEKGKDVELRCDPISGHTALYWYRQSLGQGLEFLIYFQGNSAPDKSGLPSDRFSAERTGGSVSTLTIQRTQQEDSAVYLCASSSRTGGTEAFFGQGTRLTVV.

This chain connects TRBV7-9 to TRBJ2-3, with 8 bases lining up with TRBD1. Looked up from germline, CDR1 is SEHNR and CDR2 is FQNEAQ (reference sequence). CDR3 length equals 18 residues. With 5 bases clipped from V and 5 bases from J, the junction kept 18 bases outside the gene matches. CDR3 amino acids: CASSETVGGTGPKDTQYF. The CDR3 DNA reads TGTGCCAGCAGCGAAACAGTCGGCGGGACAGGACCGAAAGATACGCAGTATTTT.

This clone was recorded once. V and J are TRBV4-3 and TRBJ2-2, with a weak D call TRBD2 (5 bases). CDR1 LGHNA and CDR2 YSLEER come from the germline V gene. V dropped 1 base and J dropped 5 bases, with 11 bases sitting between them. CDR3 length: 15 residues. The CDR3 DNA reads as TGCGCCAGCAGCCAAGTCCCGGGGTGGACCGGGGAGCTGTTTTTT. This sequence encodes CASSQVPGWTGELFF.

V usage is TRBV5-1 and J usage is TRBJ2-3, with 16 bases that match TRBD2. V gave up 4 bases and J gave up 1 base; unmatched junction bases: 6. The CDR3 length is 18 residues. The germline gives CDR1 SGHRS, CDR2 YFSETQ. The CDR3 coding sequence is TGCGCCAGCAGCGAGGGACTAGCGGGGGGGCCGGGCACAGATACGCAGTATTTT. Amino acid sequence: CASSEGLAGGPGTDTQYF.

The chain uses TRBV18 and TRBJ1-1; a weak D match, TRBD1 (5 bases). The germline V gene has CDR1 KGHSH and CDR2 LQKENI. The CDR3 is made up of 14 amino acids. V dropped 0 bases and J dropped 6 bases, with 11 bases sitting between them. Here the CDR3 reads CASSPPRGMAEAFF. For the CDR3, the DNA is TGTGCCAGCTCACCACCGCGGGGCATGGCTGAAGCTTTCTTT. The full variable domain, rest sourced from reference TRBV18 and TRBJ1-1, is NAGVMQNPRHLVRRRGQEARLRCSPMKGHSHVYWYRQLPEEGLKFMVYLQKENIIDESGMPKERFSAEFPKEGPSILRIQQVVRGDSAAYFCASSPPRGMAEAFFGQGTRLTVV.

The chain is built from TRBV19 and TRBJ1-1, with a possible D match to TRBD1 (5 bases). Germline V gene data show CDR1 as LNHDA and CDR2 as SQIVND (reference sequence). Deletions cut 9 bases from V and 3 bases from J, with 14 bases between. This CDR3 contains 13 residues. For the CDR3, the DNA is TGTGCCAGCAAGCAGGGTGAGGACACTGAAGCTTTCTTT. Its translation: CASKQGEDTEAFF. Based on the CDR3 plus reference TRBV19 and TRBJ1-1, the full variable domain is DGGITQSPKYLFRKEGQNVTLSCEQNLNHDAMYWYRQDPGQGLRLIYYSQIVNDFQKGDIAEGYSVSREKKESFPLTVTSAQKNPTAFYLCASKQGEDTEAFFGQGTRLTVV.

The chain links TRBV7-9 to TRBJ1-1; 7 bases match TRBD1. The CDR3 is 13 amino acids. CDR1 and CDR2 (germline): SEHNR, FQNEAQ (reference sequence). With V trimmed by 5 bases and J by 5 bases, 5 bases remained unmatched. The CDR3 DNA is TGTGCCAGCAGCCAGGGGGACGTGACTGAAGCTTTCTTT. Its translation is CASSQGDVTEAFF.